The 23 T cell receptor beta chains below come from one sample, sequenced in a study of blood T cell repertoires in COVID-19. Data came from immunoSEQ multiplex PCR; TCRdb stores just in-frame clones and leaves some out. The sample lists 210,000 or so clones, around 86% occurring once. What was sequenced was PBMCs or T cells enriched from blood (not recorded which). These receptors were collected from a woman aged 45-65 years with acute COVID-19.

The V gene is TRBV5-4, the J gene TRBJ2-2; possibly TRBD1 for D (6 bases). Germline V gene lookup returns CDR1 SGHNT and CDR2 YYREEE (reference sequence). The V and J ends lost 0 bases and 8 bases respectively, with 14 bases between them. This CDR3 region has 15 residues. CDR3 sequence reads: CASSLDRASAGELFF. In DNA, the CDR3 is TGTGCCAGCAGCTTGGACAGGGCCTCGGCTGGGGAGCTGTTTTTT.

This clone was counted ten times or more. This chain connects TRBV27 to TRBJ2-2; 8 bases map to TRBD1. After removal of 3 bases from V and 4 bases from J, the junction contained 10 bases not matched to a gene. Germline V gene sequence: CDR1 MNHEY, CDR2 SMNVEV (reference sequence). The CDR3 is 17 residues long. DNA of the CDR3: TGTGCCAGCAGTTTTCGGTGGCAGGGGGCAAGCACCGGGGAGCTGTTTTTT. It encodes CASSFRWQGASTGELFF.

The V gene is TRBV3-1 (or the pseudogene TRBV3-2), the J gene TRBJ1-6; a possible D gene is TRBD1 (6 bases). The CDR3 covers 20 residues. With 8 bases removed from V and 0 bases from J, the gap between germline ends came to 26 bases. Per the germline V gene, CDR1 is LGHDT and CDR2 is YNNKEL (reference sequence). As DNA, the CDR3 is TGTGCCAGCCGTCAATTGAACACACAGGGCTACAGCTCCTATAATTCACCCCTCCACTTT. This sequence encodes CASRQLNTQGYSSYNSPLHF.

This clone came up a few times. The CDR3 sequence: CASSQDLGQGVLNTIYF. CDR3 sequence (DNA): TGCGCCAGCAGCCAAGATCTAGGACAGGGGGTTTTAAACACCATATATTTT. V is TRBV4-3 and J is TRBJ1-3, with 10 nucleotides matching TRBD1. Trimming removed 0 bases from V and 6 bases from J; junction bases left unmatched: 8. This CDR3 has 17 amino acids. Germline V lookup: CDR1 LGHNA, CDR2 YSLEER.

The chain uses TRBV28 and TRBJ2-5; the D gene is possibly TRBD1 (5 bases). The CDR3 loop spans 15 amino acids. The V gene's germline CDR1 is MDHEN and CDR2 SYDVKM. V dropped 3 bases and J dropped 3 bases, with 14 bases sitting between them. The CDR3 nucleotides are TGTGCCAGCAGTTTGATAGGGGTTCTGGAAGAGACCCAGTACTTC. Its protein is CASSLIGVLEETQYF.

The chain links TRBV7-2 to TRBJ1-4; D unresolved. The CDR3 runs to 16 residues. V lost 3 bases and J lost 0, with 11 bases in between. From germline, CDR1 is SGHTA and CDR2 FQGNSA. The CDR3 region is CASSLRNRATNEKLFF. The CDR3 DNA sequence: TGTGCCAGCAGCTTGAGAAACAGAGCAACTAATGAAAAACTGTTTTTT.

This chain's CDR3 is CASSLNPGQVGETQYF. CDR3 nucleotide sequence: TGCGCCAGCAGCTTGAATCCGGGACAGGTGGGAGAGACCCAGTACTTC. The chain couples TRBV5-1 to TRBJ2-5; TRBD1 matches at 8 bases. The CDR3 sequence is 16 residues long. Germline CDR1 reads SGHRS; CDR2 reads YFSETQ. The J segment lost 4 bases and the V segment lost 1 base, leaving 9 bases of the junction unmatched.

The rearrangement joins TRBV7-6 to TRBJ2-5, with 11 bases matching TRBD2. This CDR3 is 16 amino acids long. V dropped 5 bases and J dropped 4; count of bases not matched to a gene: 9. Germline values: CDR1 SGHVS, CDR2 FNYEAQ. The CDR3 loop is CASSTHGLAGGETQYF. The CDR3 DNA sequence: TGTGCCAGCAGCACCCACGGACTAGCGGGTGGAGAGACCCAGTACTTC.

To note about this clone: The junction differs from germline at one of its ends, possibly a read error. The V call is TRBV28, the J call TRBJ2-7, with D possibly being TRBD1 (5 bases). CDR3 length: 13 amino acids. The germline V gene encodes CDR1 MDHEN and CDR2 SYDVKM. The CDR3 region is CASSPPARAPLNF. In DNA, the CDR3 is TGTGCCAGCAGTCCCCCGGCCAGGGCACCCCTTAACTTC.

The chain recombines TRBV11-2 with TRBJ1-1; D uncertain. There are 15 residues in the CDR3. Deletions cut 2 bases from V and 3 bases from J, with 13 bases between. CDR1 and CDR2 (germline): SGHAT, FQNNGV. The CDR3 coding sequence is TGTGCCAGCAGCTTACAAATGAGCGGTTACACTGAAGCTTTCTTT. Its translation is CASSLQMSGYTEAFF.

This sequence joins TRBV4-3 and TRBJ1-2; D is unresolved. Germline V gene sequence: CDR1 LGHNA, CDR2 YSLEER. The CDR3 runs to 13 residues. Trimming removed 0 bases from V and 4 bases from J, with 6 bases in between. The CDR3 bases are TGCGCCAGCAGCCAAGATTTGAGCTATGGCTACACCTTC. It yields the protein CASSQDLSYGYTF.

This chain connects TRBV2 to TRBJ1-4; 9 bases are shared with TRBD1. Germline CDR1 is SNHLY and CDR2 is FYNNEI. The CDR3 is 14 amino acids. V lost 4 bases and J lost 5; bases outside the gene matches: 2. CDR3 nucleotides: TGTGCCAGCAGTGTCGACAGGGGGAATGAAAAACTGTTTTTT. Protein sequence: CASSVDRGNEKLFF.

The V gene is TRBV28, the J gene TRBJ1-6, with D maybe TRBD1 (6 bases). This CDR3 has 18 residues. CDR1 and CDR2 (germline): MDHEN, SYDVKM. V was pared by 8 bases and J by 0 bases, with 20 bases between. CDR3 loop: CASCPAGASLSYNSPLHF. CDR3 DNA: TGTGCCAGCTGTCCTGCAGGGGCTTCACTCTCCTATAATTCACCCCTCCACTTT.

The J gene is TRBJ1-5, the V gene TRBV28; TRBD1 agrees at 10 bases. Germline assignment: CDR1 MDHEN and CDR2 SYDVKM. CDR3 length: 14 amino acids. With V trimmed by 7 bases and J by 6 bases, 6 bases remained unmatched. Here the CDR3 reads CASMDRGLGQPQHF. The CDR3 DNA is TGTGCCAGCATGGACAGGGGGTTGGGTCAGCCCCAGCATTTT.

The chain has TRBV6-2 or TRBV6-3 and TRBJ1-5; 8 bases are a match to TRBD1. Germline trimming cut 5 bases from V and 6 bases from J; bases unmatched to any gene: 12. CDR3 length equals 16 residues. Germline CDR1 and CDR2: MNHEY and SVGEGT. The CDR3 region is CASSTRTGSGTQPQHF. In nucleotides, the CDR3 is TGTGCCAGCAGTACAAGGACAGGGTCAGGAACTCAGCCCCAGCATTTT.

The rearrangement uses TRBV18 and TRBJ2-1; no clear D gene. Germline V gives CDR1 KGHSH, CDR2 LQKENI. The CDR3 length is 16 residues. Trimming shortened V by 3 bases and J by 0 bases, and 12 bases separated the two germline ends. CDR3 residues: CASSPLTPSSYNEQFF. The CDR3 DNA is TGTGCCAGCTCACCCTTGACACCGAGCTCCTACAATGAGCAGTTCTTC.

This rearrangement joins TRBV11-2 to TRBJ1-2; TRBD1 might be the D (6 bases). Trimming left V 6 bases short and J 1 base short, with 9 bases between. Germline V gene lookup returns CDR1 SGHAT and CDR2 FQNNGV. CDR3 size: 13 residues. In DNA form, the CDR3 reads TGTGCCAGCAGTCCACAGGGTAACTATGGCTACACCTTC. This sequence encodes CASSPQGNYGYTF.

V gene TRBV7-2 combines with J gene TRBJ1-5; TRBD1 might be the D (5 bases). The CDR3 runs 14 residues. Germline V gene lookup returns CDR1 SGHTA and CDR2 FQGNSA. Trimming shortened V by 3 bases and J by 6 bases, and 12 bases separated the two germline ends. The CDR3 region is CASSFSQGGQPQHF. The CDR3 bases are TGTGCCAGCAGCTTTTCCCAGGGTGGTCAGCCCCAGCATTTT.

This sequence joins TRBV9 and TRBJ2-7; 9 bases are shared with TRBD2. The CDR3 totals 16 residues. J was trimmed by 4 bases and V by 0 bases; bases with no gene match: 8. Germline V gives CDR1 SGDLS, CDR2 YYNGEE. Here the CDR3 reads CASSVGGLAGIYEQYF. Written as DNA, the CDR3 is TGTGCCAGCAGCGTAGGTGGTCTAGCGGGAATATACGAGCAGTACTTC.

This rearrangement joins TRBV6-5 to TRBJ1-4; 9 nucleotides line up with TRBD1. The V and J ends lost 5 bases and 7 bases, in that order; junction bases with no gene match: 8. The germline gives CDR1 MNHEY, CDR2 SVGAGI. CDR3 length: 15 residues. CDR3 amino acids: CASSRQRGQGEKLFF. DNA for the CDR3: TGTGCCAGCAGTCGCCAGCGGGGACAGGGTGAAAAACTGTTTTTT.

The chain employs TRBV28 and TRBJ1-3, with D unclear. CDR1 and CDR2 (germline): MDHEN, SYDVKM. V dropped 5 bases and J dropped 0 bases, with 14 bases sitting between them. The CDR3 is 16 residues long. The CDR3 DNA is TGTGCCAGCAGTCTCCGAGGGTACTCCTCTGGAAACACCATATATTTT. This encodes CASSLRGYSSGNTIYF.

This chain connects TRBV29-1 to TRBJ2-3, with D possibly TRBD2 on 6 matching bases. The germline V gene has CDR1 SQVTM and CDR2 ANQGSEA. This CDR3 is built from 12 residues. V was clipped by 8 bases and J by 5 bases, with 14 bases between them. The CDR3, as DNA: TGCAGCCTCCGGACTACCGGAGATACGCAGTATTTT. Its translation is CSLRTTGDTQYF.

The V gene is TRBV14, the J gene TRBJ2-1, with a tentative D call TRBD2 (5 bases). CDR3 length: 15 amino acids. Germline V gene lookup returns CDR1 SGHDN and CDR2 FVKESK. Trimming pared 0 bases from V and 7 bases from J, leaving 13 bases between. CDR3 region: CASSQDPRTWNEQFF. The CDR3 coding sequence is TGTGCCAGCAGCCAAGATCCCCGGACTTGGAATGAGCAGTTCTTC.